One T cell receptor beta chain is described in this entry. The CDR3 covers 14 residues. Trimming shortened V by 1 base and J by 4 bases, and 10 bases separated the two germline ends. CDR1 and CDR2 (germline): KGHSH, LQKENI. This sample was taken from a study of blood T cell repertoires in COVID-19. Looking at the study overall: Material from acute and convalescent COVID-19 was sourced from the United States, Italy and Spain. Sources were T cells, B-cell-depleted T cells, or PBMCs; the material itself was cDNA or gDNA.

Sequenced by immunoSEQ multiplex PCR; TCRdb stores in-frame clones only, minus some. The table records 150,000 or so clones, approximately 87% of them present only once. The TCR comes from an elderly man with acute or convalescent COVID-19. Sequenced sample: peripheral blood. The chain recombines TRBV18 with TRBJ1-2; D unclear. The CDR3 here is CASSPRQVAYGYTF. As DNA, the CDR3 is TGTGCCAGCTCACCACGTCAGGTCGCCTATGGCTACACCTTC.